This TCR beta chain was sequenced in a study of T cell repertoires in cytomegalovirus infection. At the level of the study: It was the public TCR beta signatures that indicated both CMV infection and matching HLA type.

With 7 bases clipped from V and 3 bases from J, the junction kept 7 bases outside the gene matches. Germline V gene sequence: CDR1 MNHNS, CDR2 SASEGT. This CDR3 spans 14 amino acids. This clonotype has just a few counts. MiXCR, applied by TCRdb to the reads, yields one record per CDR3 protein. The sample shows over 300,000 distinct CDR3 sequences, 15% to 20% of them seen only once. The sequencing input was PBMCs. The genes are TRBV6-1 and TRBJ2-7; 9 bases are a match to TRBD1. The clonotype comes from a human donor in good health (CMV status not recorded). Some clones in this sample may be carry-over from other donors' samples. In DNA, the CDR3 is TGTGCCAGCAAGGAAATGGGACAGGGCTACGAGCAGTACTTC. Its protein product is CASKEMGQGYEQYF.